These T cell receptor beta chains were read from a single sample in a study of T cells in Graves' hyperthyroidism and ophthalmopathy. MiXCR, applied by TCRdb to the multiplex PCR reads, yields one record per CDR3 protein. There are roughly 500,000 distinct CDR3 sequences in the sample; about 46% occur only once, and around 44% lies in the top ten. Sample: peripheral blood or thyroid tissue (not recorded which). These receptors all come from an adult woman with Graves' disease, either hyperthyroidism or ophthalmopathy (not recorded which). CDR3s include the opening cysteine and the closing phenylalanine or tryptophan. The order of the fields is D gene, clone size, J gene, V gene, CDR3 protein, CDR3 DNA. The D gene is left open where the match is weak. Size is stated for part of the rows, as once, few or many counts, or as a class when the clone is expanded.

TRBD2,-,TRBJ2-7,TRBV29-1,CSVGLAVRNEQYF,TGCAGCGTTGGACTAGCGGTAAGGAACGAGCAGTACTTC
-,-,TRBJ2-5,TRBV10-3,CAISARPSSGIETQYF,TGTGCCATCAGTGCTAGACCGTCTAGTGGGATAGAGACCCAGTACTTC
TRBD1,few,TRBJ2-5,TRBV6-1,CASSEATGGYQETQYF,TGTGCCAGCAGTGAAGCGACAGGGGGGTACCAAGAGACCCAGTACTTC
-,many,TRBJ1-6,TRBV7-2,CASSPWSDLGNSPLHF,TGTGCCAGCAGCCCCTGGTCGGACCTGGGGAATTCACCCCTCCACTTT
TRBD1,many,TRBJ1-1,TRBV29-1,CSVVTGEKTEAFF,TGCAGCGTTGTAACAGGGGAGAAAACTGAAGCTTTCTTT
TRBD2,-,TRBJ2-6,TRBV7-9,CASSLLSGRANVLTF,TGTGCCAGCAGCCTTCTTAGCGGGAGGGCCAACGTCCTGACTTTC
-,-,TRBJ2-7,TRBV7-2,CASSLDSGSYEQYF,TGTGCCAGCAGCTTAGACAGCGGCTCCTACGAGCAGTACTTC
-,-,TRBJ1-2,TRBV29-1,CSLVGGDYGYTF,TGCAGCTTGGTCGGGGGAGACTATGGCTACACCTTC
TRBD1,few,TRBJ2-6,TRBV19,CASSPRDRGPTGSGANVLTF,TGTGCCAGTAGCCCGCGGGACAGGGGGCCCACCGGCTCTGGGGCCAACGTCCTGACTTTC
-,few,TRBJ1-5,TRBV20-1,CSADGGINQPQHF,TGCAGTGCGGACGGGGGGATCAATCAGCCCCAGCATTTT
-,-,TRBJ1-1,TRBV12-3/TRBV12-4,CASKAETEAFF,TGTGCCAGCAAGGCAGAAACTGAAGCTTTCTTT
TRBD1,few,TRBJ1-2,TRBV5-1,CASSWVGGRGYTF,TGCGCCAGCAGCTGGGTAGGGGGCCGTGGCTACACCTTC
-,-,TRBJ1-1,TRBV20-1,CSVSRRGSEAFF,TGCAGTGTCAGCCGGCGGGGATCTGAAGCTTTCTTT
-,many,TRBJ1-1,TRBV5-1,CASSLGRANTEAFF,TGCGCCAGCAGCTTAGGACGGGCGAACACTGAAGCTTTCTTT
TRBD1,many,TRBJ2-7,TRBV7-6,CASSSGQDSYEQYF,TGTGCCAGCAGCTCGGGACAGGACTCTTACGAGCAGTACTTC
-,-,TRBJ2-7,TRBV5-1,CASSYDRKEQYF,TGCGCCAGCAGCTATGACAGAAAAGAGCAGTACTTC
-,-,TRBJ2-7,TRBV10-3,CAIRGPAPPYEQYF,TGTGCCATCAGGGGACCGGCGCCCCCCTACGAGCAGTACTTC
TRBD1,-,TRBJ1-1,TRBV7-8,CASSSPGTGVRAFF,TGTGCCAGCAGCTCTCCCGGGACAGGGGTTCGGGCTTTCTTT
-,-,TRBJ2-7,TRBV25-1,CASSEEGGGGHYEQYF,TGTGCCAGCAGTGAGGAAGGAGGTGGGGGCCATTACGAGCAGTACTTC
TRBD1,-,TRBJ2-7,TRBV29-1,CSDERGLHSYEQYF,TGCAGCGATGAAAGGGGGCTCCACTCCTACGAGCAGTACTTC